A single sample gave rise to the 3 T cell receptor beta chains below, sequenced in a study of somatic mutations in cytotoxic T cells in rheumatoid arthritis. Only in-frame clones appear in the TCRdb table, and some are missing; sequencing was by immunoSEQ multiplex PCR. The sample contains some 13,000 clones, 65% to 85% of which appear only once. What was sequenced was CD8+ T cells sorted from blood. The source is an adult with rheumatoid arthritis.

This clone has only a few counts. This chain joins TRBV6-1 and TRBJ2-1; D tentatively fits TRBD1 or TRBD2 (6 bases each). Trimming shortened V by 4 bases and J by 4 bases, and 14 bases separated the two germline ends. From germline, CDR1 is MNHNS and CDR2 SASEGT. The CDR3 runs to 15 residues. For the CDR3, the DNA is TGTGCCAGCAGTGTAGGAGGGGGTGGATACAATGAGCAGTTCTTC. Translation: CASSVGGGGYNEQFF.

This clone qualifies as large. The CDR3 region has the DNA TGTGCCAGCAGTGACGGGACTAGCGGGAGCGAGCAGTACTTC. This sequence encodes CASSDGTSGSEQYF. The chain is built from TRBV6-4 and TRBJ2-7; 14 bases align to TRBD2. V lost 2 bases to trimming and J lost 6 bases; unmatched junction nucleotides: 0. This CDR3 spans 14 amino acids. CDR1 is MRHNA, CDR2 SNTAGT, per germline.

This clone turned up a few times. The gene calls are TRBV30 and TRBJ2-1; maybe TRBD1 (6 bases). Germline CDR1 is GTSNPN and CDR2 is SVGIG (reference sequence). The CDR3 spans 14 residues. Trimming removed 3 bases from V and 8 bases from J, with 17 bases in between. The CDR3 sequence: CAWSFTGQDDEQFF. DNA of the CDR3: TGTGCCTGGAGCTTCACAGGGCAGGACGATGAGCAGTTCTTC. Using reference TRBV30 and TRBJ2-1 for the parts outside the CDR3, the full variable domain is SQTIHQWPATLVQPVGSPLSLECTVEGTSNPNLYWYRQAAGRGLQLLFYSVGIGQISSEVPQNLSASRPQDRQFILSSKKLLLSDSGFYLCAWSFTGQDDEQFFGPGTRLTVL.